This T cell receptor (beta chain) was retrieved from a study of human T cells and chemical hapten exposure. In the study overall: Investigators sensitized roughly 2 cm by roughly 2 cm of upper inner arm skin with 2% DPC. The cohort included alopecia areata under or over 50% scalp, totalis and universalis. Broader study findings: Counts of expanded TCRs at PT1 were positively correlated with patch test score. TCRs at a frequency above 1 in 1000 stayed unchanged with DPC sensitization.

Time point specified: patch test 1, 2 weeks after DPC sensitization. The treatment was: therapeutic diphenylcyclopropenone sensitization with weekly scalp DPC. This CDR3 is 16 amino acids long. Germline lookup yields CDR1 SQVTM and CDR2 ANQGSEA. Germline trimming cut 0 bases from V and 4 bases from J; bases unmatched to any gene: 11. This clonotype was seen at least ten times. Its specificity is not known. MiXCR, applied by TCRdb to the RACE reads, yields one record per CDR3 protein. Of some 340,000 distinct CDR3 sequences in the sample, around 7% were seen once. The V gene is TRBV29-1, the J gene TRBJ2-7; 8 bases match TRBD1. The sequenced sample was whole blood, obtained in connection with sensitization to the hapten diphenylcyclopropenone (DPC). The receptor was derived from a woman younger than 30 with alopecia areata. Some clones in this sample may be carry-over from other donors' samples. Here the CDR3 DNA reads TGCAGCGTTGAAGACCCGTCTAGACAGGGGTCGTACGAGCAGTACTTC. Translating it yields CSVEDPSRQGSYEQYF.